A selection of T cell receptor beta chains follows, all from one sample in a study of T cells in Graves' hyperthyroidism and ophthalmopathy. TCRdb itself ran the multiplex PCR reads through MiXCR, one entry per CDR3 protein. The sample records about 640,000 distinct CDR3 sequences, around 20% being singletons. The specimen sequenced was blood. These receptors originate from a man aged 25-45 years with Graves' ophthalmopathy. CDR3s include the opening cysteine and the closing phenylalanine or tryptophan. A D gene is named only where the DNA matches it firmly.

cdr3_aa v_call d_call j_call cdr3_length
CASSFGTKDTQYF TRBV19 - TRBJ2-3 13
CASSPNVKAGLATDTQYF TRBV18 TRBD2 TRBJ2-3 18
CASSLAATGFSGANVLTF TRBV7-2 - TRBJ2-6 18
CAWSAGLAGGAYEQYF TRBV30 TRBD2 TRBJ2-7 16
CASTLAGEGQETQYF TRBV12-3/TRBV12-4 TRBD2 TRBJ2-5 15
CAWSVTLAVDEQFF TRBV30 - TRBJ2-1 14
CASSQGPSGRAAKNIQYF TRBV3-1 TRBD2 TRBJ2-4 18
CSGLTLRANEQFF TRBV29-1 - TRBJ2-1 13
CASSELISTDTQYF TRBV2 - TRBJ2-3 14
CASSLARGKQYF TRBV5-1 - TRBJ2-7 12
CASSLDSGQGTQYF TRBV5-1 - TRBJ2-5 14
CASSYDRGRWNTEAFF TRBV11-1 TRBD1 TRBJ1-1 16
CASSQVGGTPYAKNIQYF TRBV7-2 - TRBJ2-4 18
CASSQSSWADTQYF TRBV3-1 - TRBJ2-3 14